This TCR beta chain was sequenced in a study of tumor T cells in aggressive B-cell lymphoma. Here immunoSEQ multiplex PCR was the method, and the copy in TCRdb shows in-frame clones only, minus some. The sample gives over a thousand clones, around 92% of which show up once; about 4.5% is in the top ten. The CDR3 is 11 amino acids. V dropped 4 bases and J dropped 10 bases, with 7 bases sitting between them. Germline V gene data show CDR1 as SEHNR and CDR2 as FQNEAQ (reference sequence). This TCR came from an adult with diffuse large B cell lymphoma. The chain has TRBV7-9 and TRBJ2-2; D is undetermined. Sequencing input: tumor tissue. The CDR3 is CASSSLVELFF. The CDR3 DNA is TGTGCCAGCAGCTCCTTAGTGGAGCTGTTTTTT.